The 26 T cell receptor beta chains below were found in one sample sequenced in a study of blood T cell repertoires in COVID-19. Assay used: immunoSEQ multiplex PCR; TCRdb lists only in-frame clones, some missing. The sample holds about 150,000 clones; approximately 79% are singletons and the top ten take roughly 8.7%. Source material: peripheral blood. The origin of the receptors is a man aged 50 to 59 with active or convalescent COVID-19.

V is TRBV2 and J is TRBJ1-1; 9 nucleotides match TRBD1. The CDR3 has 14 residues. The J segment lost 5 bases and the V segment lost 7 bases, leaving 8 bases of the junction unmatched. Germline V lookup: CDR1 SNHLY, CDR2 FYNNEI. The CDR3 protein is CASTLTGQGTEAFF. In DNA, the CDR3 is TGTGCCAGCACTTTGACGGGACAGGGAACTGAAGCTTTCTTT.

The J gene is TRBJ1-1, the V gene TRBV6-5, with TRBD1 matching 7 bases. Per germline, CDR1 MNHEY and CDR2 SVGAGI. V shed 5 bases, J shed 10 bases, and the junction held 10 bases outside the gene matches. This CDR3 comprises 13 residues. The DNA for the CDR3 is TGTGCCAGCAGTCCGGACAGGTCTCCAGGAGCTTTCTTT. Protein product: CASSPDRSPGAFF.

This sequence joins TRBV12-3 or TRBV12-4 and TRBJ1-5; D not certain. V lost 4 bases and J lost 7, with 11 bases in between. This CDR3 is built from 13 residues. CDR3 DNA sequence: TGTGCCAGCAGTTATGGGTTCGGGCAGCCCCAGCATTTT. The encoded protein is CASSYGFGQPQHF.

This clone was counted between two and nine times. The germline gene is not matched at one end of the junction; a read error may be the cause. The CDR3 loop is CASSFAGPSNEQYF. CDR3 coding DNA: TGTGCCAGCAGCTTCGCGGGACCCTCCAACGAGCAGTACTTC. The gene calls are TRBV7-8 and TRBJ2-7; D perhaps matches TRBD2 (6 bases). The germline CDR1 and CDR2 sequences are SGHVS and FQNEAQ. This CDR3 is built from 14 residues.

The chain uses TRBV5-1 and TRBJ1-1; TRBD1 matches at 9 bases. This CDR3 spans 11 amino acids. Unmatched junction bases numbered 2, after V lost 4 bases and J lost 10 bases. Germline CDR1 and CDR2: SGHRS and YFSETQ. CDR3 DNA: TGCGCCAGCAGCGGGACAGGGACAGCTTTCTTT. Translation gives CASSGTGTAFF.

The V call is TRBV28, the J call TRBJ2-5, with 8 bases aligning to TRBD1. Germline loops: CDR1 MDHEN, CDR2 SYDVKM. The ends lost 5 bases at V and 3 bases at J; junction bases unmatched: 8. The CDR3 consists of 15 residues. The CDR3 DNA sequence: TGTGCCAGCAGTCCCCGGACAGGGCCGAAAGAGACCCAGTACTTC. As protein: CASSPRTGPKETQYF.

The V call is TRBV7-3, the J call TRBJ2-1, with 7 bases matching TRBD2. The germline gives CDR1 SGHTA, CDR2 FQGTGA. CDR3 length: 18 residues. V lost 4 bases to trimming and J lost 0 bases; unmatched junction nucleotides: 12. The CDR3 DNA sequence: TGTGCCAGCAGCTCCAGGCCTAGCGGCGTTGCCTCCTACAATGAGCAGTTCTTC. Amino acid sequence: CASSSRPSGVASYNEQFF.

V is TRBV7-9 and J is TRBJ1-4; D unclear. CDR3 length: 12 residues. The V gene's germline CDR1 is SEHNR and CDR2 FQNEAQ (reference sequence). V gave up 0 bases and J gave up 7 bases, with 3 bases separating them. The CDR3 nucleotides are TGTGCCAGCAGCTTAGCCTCTGAAAAACTGTTTTTT. This sequence encodes CASSLASEKLFF. The variable domain in full, completed from reference TRBV7-9 and TRBJ1-4, reads DTGVSQNPRHKITKRGQNVTFRCDPISEHNRLYWYRQTLGQGPEFLTYFQNEAQLEKSRLLSDRFSAERPKGSFSTLEIQRTEQGDSAMYLCASSLASEKLFFGSGTQLSVL.

The chain uses TRBV27 and TRBJ2-7; 10 bases agree with TRBD2. After removal of 6 bases from V and 3 bases from J, the junction contained 11 bases not matched to a gene. CDR1 is MNHEY, CDR2 SMNVEV, per germline (reference sequence). There are 16 residues in the CDR3. The CDR3 sequence: CASSLGGTSEHYEQYF. DNA for the CDR3: TGTGCCAGCAGCCTTGGTGGGACTAGCGAACACTACGAGCAGTACTTC.

This chain joins TRBV27 and TRBJ1-4; D is ambiguous. The ends were cut back, 3 bases at V and 0 bases at J, with 11 bases in the middle. Germline V gene data show CDR1 as MNHEY and CDR2 as SMNVEV (reference sequence). The CDR3 consists of 16 residues. The chain's CDR3 is CASSFAGGATNEKLFF. Written as DNA, the CDR3 is TGTGCCAGCAGTTTTGCAGGAGGCGCAACTAATGAAAAACTGTTTTTT. The full variable domain, in which reference TRBV27 and TRBJ1-4 provide the parts outside the CDR3, is EAQVTQNPRYLITVTGKKLTVTCSQNMNHEYMSWYRQDPGLGLRQIYYSMNVEVTDKGDVPEGYKVSRKEKRNFPLILESPSPNQTSLYFCASSFAGGATNEKLFFGSGTQLSVL.

On this clone itself: Other nucleotide sequences in the sample specify the same CDR3. The chain uses TRBV5-1 and TRBJ2-1; a weak D match, TRBD2 (5 bases). V lost 0 bases and J lost 0, with 7 bases in between. Germline CDR1 and CDR2: SGHRS and YFSETQ. The CDR3 is 15 residues long. In DNA form, the CDR3 reads TGCGCCAGCAGCTTGGTAGGGAGCTCCTACAATGAGCAGTTCTTC. Protein product: CASSLVGSSYNEQFF.

This rearrangement joins TRBV7-9 to TRBJ2-1; perhaps TRBD2 as D (6 bases). CDR3 length equals 15 residues. CDR1 is SEHNR and CDR2 is FQNEAQ in the germline V gene (reference sequence). Trimming removed 1 base from V and 4 bases from J, with 11 bases in between. The chain's CDR3 is CASSLGVAGYNEQFF. CDR3 DNA sequence: TGTGCCAGCAGCTTAGGAGTCGCGGGGTACAATGAGCAGTTCTTC.

The chain has TRBV28 and TRBJ1-1; no firm D call. V was pared by 5 bases and J by 5 bases, with 12 bases between. Germline values: CDR1 MDHEN, CDR2 SYDVKM. The CDR3 totals 13 residues. This CDR3 reads CASSPVLGTEAFF. Written as DNA, the CDR3 is TGTGCCAGCAGTCCGGTTCTAGGTACTGAAGCTTTCTTT.

This chain joins TRBV9 and TRBJ1-2, with D unclear. Germline lookup yields CDR1 SGDLS and CDR2 YYNGEE. This CDR3 has 13 amino acids. Trimming shortened V by 3 bases and J by 4 bases, and 10 bases separated the two germline ends. The CDR3 DNA follows: TGTGCCAGCAGCGCCGACGCGGGCTATGGCTACACCTTC. Amino acids: CASSADAGYGYTF.

J is TRBJ2-1 and V is TRBV9; 10 bases agree with TRBD2. This CDR3 has 12 amino acids. Germline CDR1 SGDLS, CDR2 YYNGEE. J lost 5 bases, V lost 9 bases, and 2 bases had no gene match. CDR3 in amino acids: CATGTSDNEQFF. The CDR3 DNA is TGTGCCACCGGGACTAGCGACAATGAGCAGTTCTTC.

The chain employs TRBV19 and TRBJ1-2; D possibly corresponds to TRBD1 (6 bases). The ends were cut back, 6 bases at V and 5 bases at J, with 19 bases in the middle. This CDR3 has 15 amino acids. Germline lookup yields CDR1 LNHDA and CDR2 SQIVND (reference sequence). The CDR3 DNA sequence: TGTGCCAGTAGCCCCGTGGCAGGGGTGGTGTATGGCTACACCTTC. Its protein is CASSPVAGVVYGYTF.

This clone has more than one count but fewer than ten. The genes are TRBV5-4 and TRBJ2-7; 13 bases match TRBD2. Trimming cost V 2 bases and J 5 bases; bases outside gene matches: 4. Germline V lookup: CDR1 SGHNT, CDR2 YYREEE (reference sequence). This CDR3 region has 15 residues. The CDR3 DNA reads as TGTGCCAGCAGCTTAACTAGCGGGAGGGCCGACGAGCAGTACTTC. As protein: CASSLTSGRADEQYF.

The CDR3 is CSVEPQGRNTEAFF. The DNA for the CDR3 is TGCAGCGTTGAACCACAGGGCCGGAACACTGAAGCTTTCTTT. The rearrangement joins TRBV29-1 to TRBJ1-1, with a possible D match to TRBD1 (6 bases). Germline loops: CDR1 SQVTM, CDR2 ANQGSEA. The CDR3 extends over 14 amino acids. V was trimmed by 2 bases and J by 1 base, leaving 11 bases between them.

V usage is TRBV6-5 and J usage is TRBJ2-7; 10 nucleotides agree with TRBD2. With V trimmed by 4 bases and J by 2 bases, 5 bases remained unmatched. CDR1 is MNHEY, CDR2 SVGAGI, per germline. This CDR3 region has 15 residues. The CDR3 sequence is CASSSLAGGPYEQYF. Written as DNA, the CDR3 is TGTGCCAGCAGTTCCTTAGCGGGAGGCCCCTACGAGCAGTACTTC.

Only a few counts were recorded for this clone. Additional DNA sequences in this sample encode the identical CDR3. This sequence joins TRBV27 and TRBJ1-4; no clear D gene. V dropped 3 bases and J dropped 6 bases, with 8 bases sitting between them. This CDR3 is 13 amino acids long. Looked up from germline, CDR1 is MNHEY and CDR2 is SMNVEV (reference sequence). This CDR3 is CASSFSGYEKLFF. CDR3 nucleotides: TGTGCCAGCAGTTTTTCGGGATATGAAAAACTGTTTTTT.

The chain recombines TRBV7-9 with TRBJ1-2; D is possibly TRBD1 (5 bases). Germline V lookup: CDR1 SEHNR, CDR2 FQNEAQ (reference sequence). This CDR3 contains 16 residues. V was shortened by 5 bases and J by 0 bases, with 16 bases between the two germline ends. Written as DNA, the CDR3 is TGTGCCAGCAGCCTGTCTGAAGGGGTCCCTAACTATGGCTACACCTTC. Its protein product is CASSLSEGVPNYGYTF.

V gene TRBV28 combines with J gene TRBJ1-5; 10 nucleotides line up with TRBD1. CDR3 length equals 17 residues. Germline V lookup: CDR1 MDHEN, CDR2 SYDVKM. V shed 6 bases, J shed 3 bases, and the junction held 11 bases outside the gene matches. In nucleotides, the CDR3 is TGTGCCAGCAGCCCGGTGGAGGGGACAGGGGACAATCAGCCCCAGCATTTT. It codes for CASSPVEGTGDNQPQHF.

The rearrangement joins TRBV5-6 to TRBJ2-1; 8 bases match TRBD2. Germline V gene data show CDR1 as SGHDT and CDR2 as YYEEEE. The CDR3 has 16 amino acids. Trimming took 0 bases from V and 1 from J; bases not matched to a gene: 3. The CDR3 here is CASSLATGGSYNEQFF. The CDR3 DNA is TGTGCCAGCAGCTTGGCAACGGGAGGGTCCTACAATGAGCAGTTCTTC.

J is TRBJ1-5 and V is TRBV6-4; D is undetermined. This CDR3 has 14 amino acids. The germline V gene has CDR1 MRHNA and CDR2 SNTAGT. V lost 3 bases, J lost 2 bases, and 8 bases lay in between. The CDR3 DNA reads as TGTGCCAGCAGTGAATCGGTAGGCAATCAGCCCCAGCATTTT. Translating it yields CASSESVGNQPQHF.

This sequence joins TRBV2 and TRBJ1-6, with D unresolved. This CDR3 has 15 amino acids. The germline V and J ends were trimmed by 3 bases and 6 bases, with 12 bases remaining between them. Germline CDR1 SNHLY, CDR2 FYNNEI. CDR3 residues: CASSDSRVSNSPLHF. The CDR3 DNA follows: TGTGCCAGCAGTGACTCCCGGGTTTCTAATTCACCCCTCCACTTT.

The chain has TRBV7-6 and TRBJ2-5, with D possibly being TRBD1 (7 bases). The CDR3 covers 18 residues. The V gene's germline CDR1 is SGHVS and CDR2 FNYEAQ. Trimming removed 1 base from V and 2 bases from J, with 20 bases in between. The CDR3 nucleotides are TGTGCCAGCAGCTTAGGGACAGGTCAAGGGACTCCTCAAGAGACCCAGTACTTC. It encodes CASSLGTGQGTPQETQYF.